Below are 24 T cell receptor beta chains sequenced from a single sample in a study of post-analysis software for immune sequencing data. Researchers reported that TCR beta cDNA libraries carried unique molecular identifiers. In TCRdb, the PCR reads were re-called with MiXCR into one record per CDR3 protein. The data show roughly 600,000 distinct CDR3 sequences, with 40% to 50% seen just once and more than 1.5% held by the top ten. The study's findings and limits: Roughly 5 TRBV segments were significantly more frequent in patients than in controls. TRBV5-6, TRBV5-1 and TRBV20-1 were among these segments.

The antigens these receptors bind are not known. Sequencing used blood. The receptors were gathered from a girl aged 10-17 years with multiple sclerosis.

The V gene is TRBV11-3, the J gene TRBJ2-3; 10 positions match TRBD1. Germline V lookup: CDR1 SGHNT, CDR2 YENEEA. V dropped 4 bases and J dropped 1; count of bases not matched to a gene: 11. CDR3 length equals 18 residues. CDR3 residues: CASSSAGQGFVGTDTQYF. For the CDR3, the DNA is TGTGCCAGCAGCTCCGCGGGACAGGGGTTTGTAGGCACAGATACGCAGTATTTT.

The chain uses TRBV4-1 and TRBJ1-1, with no clear D. The CDR3 has 19 residues. V dropped 0 bases and J dropped 0 bases, with 20 bases sitting between them. Germline loops: CDR1 MGHRA, CDR2 YSYEKL. The CDR3 here is CASSQDSFAERRMNTEAFF. The CDR3 DNA is TGCGCCAGCAGCCAAGATTCGTTCGCGGAGCGCCGCATGAACACTGAAGCTTTCTTT.

This clonotype has more than one count but fewer than ten. The V gene is TRBV25-1, the J gene TRBJ1-5; 7 bases match TRBD1. The CDR3 is made up of 16 amino acids. Per germline, CDR1 MGHDK and CDR2 SYGVNS. With 2 bases clipped from V and 3 bases from J, the junction kept 7 bases outside the gene matches. The CDR3 sequence is CASSEGSDRDNQPQHF. CDR3 nucleotides: TGTGCCAGCAGTGAAGGGTCCGACAGGGACAATCAGCCCCAGCATTTT.

This clonotype was detected only a few times. V is TRBV10-3 and J is TRBJ2-1, with TRBD2 identical over 9 bases. There are 15 residues in the CDR3. Germline assignment: CDR1 ENHRY and CDR2 SYGVKD. V was clipped by 5 bases and J by 0 bases; unmatched bases: 2. The CDR3 nucleotides are TGTGCCATCAGTCAACTAGCGGGCTCCTACAATGAGCAGTTCTTC. Its protein is CAISQLAGSYNEQFF.

J is TRBJ1-5 and V is TRBV2; 9 positions agree with TRBD1. This CDR3 spans 14 amino acids. V lost 8 bases and J lost 5; bases outside the gene matches: 7. CDR1 is SNHLY, CDR2 FYNNEI, per germline. Here the CDR3 reads CASQGTGRDQPQHF. The CDR3 nucleotides read TGTGCCAGCCAAGGGACAGGGAGGGATCAGCCCCAGCATTTT.

The chain uses TRBV11-1 and TRBJ2-7, with TRBD2 matching 14 bases. CDR3 size: 15 residues. Losses at the gene ends were 6 bases for V and 2 bases for J; bases not matched to a gene: 3. The germline V gene has CDR1 SGHAT and CDR2 FQDESV (reference sequence). CDR3 sequence (DNA): TGTGCCAGCAGGCCGGGACTAGCGGGAGCCTACGAGCAGTACTTC. It encodes CASRPGLAGAYEQYF.

This clonotype has only a few counts. V is TRBV7-2 and J is TRBJ2-1, with 7 positions matching TRBD2. CDR3 length: 16 amino acids. CDR1 is SGHTA, CDR2 FQGNSA, per germline. Unmatched junction bases numbered 7, after V lost 5 bases and J lost 0 bases. The CDR3 is CASSRSGASSYNEQFF. CDR3 sequence (DNA): TGTGCCAGCAGCCGGAGCGGGGCCAGCTCCTACAATGAGCAGTTCTTC.

The chain employs TRBV10-3 and TRBJ1-2, with TRBD1 matching 7 bases. Germline V gene lookup returns CDR1 ENHRY and CDR2 SYGVKD. Unmatched junction bases numbered 7, after V lost 2 bases and J lost 7 bases. This CDR3 contains 14 residues. This CDR3 reads CAISERQGAGGYTF. CDR3 in DNA: TGTGCCATCAGTGAGAGACAGGGAGCTGGTGGCTACACCTTC.

The chain recombines TRBV12-3 or TRBV12-4 with TRBJ1-2, with D tentatively TRBD1 (5 bases). The CDR3 extends over 14 amino acids. V was clipped by 7 bases and J by 8 bases, with 20 bases between them. The CDR3 loop is CASTPTASPEGYTF. In nucleotides, the CDR3 is TGTGCCAGCACCCCGACAGCATCCCCTGAGGGCTACACCTTC.

The V and J genes are TRBV15 and TRBJ2-7; D possibly corresponds to TRBD1 (6 bases). Germline V gives CDR1 LNHNV, CDR2 YYDKDF (reference sequence). The CDR3 is 16 amino acids. V lost 5 bases to trimming and J lost 6 bases, with 23 bases between them. CDR3 in DNA: TGTGCCACCAGCGGAGCTTTGACAGGCCGATCGGGCGAGCAGTACTTC. It is translated as CATSGALTGRSGEQYF. Using reference TRBV15 and TRBJ2-7 for the parts outside the CDR3, the full variable domain is DAMVIQNPRYQVTQFGKPVTLSCSQTLNHNVMYWYQQKSSQAPKLLFHYYDKDFNNEADTPDNFQSRRPNTSFCFLDIRSPGLGDTAMYLCATSGALTGRSGEQYFGPGTRLTVT.

Written as DNA, the CDR3 is TGTGCCAGCAGCGTACGATTAGCCCCGGAGACCCAGTACTTC. It is translated as CASSVRLAPETQYF. The chain is built from TRBV9 and TRBJ2-5; no definite D call. There are 14 residues in the CDR3. Germline V gene data show CDR1 as SGDLS and CDR2 as YYNGEE. The germline V and J ends were trimmed by 1 base and 5 bases, with 12 bases remaining between them.

This chain uses TRBV12-3 or TRBV12-4 with TRBJ2-5; 10 nucleotides align to TRBD2. V shed 6 bases, J shed 4 bases, and the junction held 17 bases outside the gene matches. The CDR3 loop spans 18 amino acids. The DNA for the CDR3 is TGTGCCAGCAGCCTGTGGTTTCCGTGGCTAGCGGGAGCAGAGACCCAGTACTTC. Residues: CASSLWFPWLAGAETQYF.

Details on this clonotype: Sequence at one end of the junction differs from germline and may be a read error. The rearrangement links TRBV2 to TRBJ2-1; 8 bases agree with TRBD1. The CDR3 runs 15 residues. Per germline, CDR1 SNHLY and CDR2 FYNNEI. CDR3 DNA sequence: TGTGCCAGCGGTGACGGACAGGGCTTATTCAATGAGCAGTTCTTC. Translation gives CASGDGQGLFNEQFF.

The gene calls are TRBV19 and TRBJ2-1; the match to TRBD2 covers 11 bases. CDR3 length: 13 residues. V lost 9 bases, J lost 11 bases, and 9 bases stayed unmatched. Germline CDR1 reads LNHDA; CDR2 reads SQIVND (reference sequence). CDR3 protein: CASGTSGPSKQFF. The CDR3 coding sequence is TGTGCCAGCGGGACTAGCGGCCCTAGTAAGCAGTTCTTC.

This chain links TRBV7-9 with TRBJ2-1, with no clear D. This CDR3 comprises 15 residues. The ends were cut back, 5 bases at V and 2 bases at J, with 13 bases in the middle. CDR1 and CDR2 from the germline V gene are SEHNR and FQNEAQ (reference sequence). Here the CDR3 DNA reads TGTGCCAGCAGCCGCCCAAACACCCCCTACAATGAGCAGTTCTTC. Translation gives CASSRPNTPYNEQFF.

This clonotype has a count of ten or more. The J gene is TRBJ2-5, the V gene TRBV3-1; TRBD1 is a possible D gene (6 bases). The CDR3 is 14 residues long. Germline CDR1 and CDR2: LGHDT and YNNKEL (reference sequence). The V gene lost 5 bases and the J gene lost 0 bases, with 10 bases spanning the gap. In DNA form, the CDR3 reads TGTGCCAGCAGCTTGTACAGGGACCAAGAGACCCAGTACTTC. It specifies CASSLYRDQETQYF.

This sequence joins TRBV20-1 and TRBJ2-5; D might be TRBD1 (6 bases). CDR3 size: 14 residues. The V end was cut by 4 bases, the J end by 1 base, with 13 bases between. Per the germline V gene, CDR1 is DFQATT and CDR2 is SNEGSKA (reference sequence). CDR3 protein: CSATGQRTQETQYF. The CDR3 nucleotides are TGCAGTGCTACCGGACAGAGAACCCAAGAGACCCAGTACTTC.

The rearrangement uses TRBV7-8 and TRBJ2-7; D remains unclear. This CDR3 comprises 13 residues. Looked up from germline, CDR1 is SGHVS and CDR2 is FQNEAQ. V lost 0 bases and J lost 5, with 8 bases in between. The CDR3 spells CASSLAGWHEQYF. In DNA form, the CDR3 reads TGTGCCAGCAGCTTAGCAGGGTGGCACGAGCAGTACTTC.

This clonotype was counted only a few times. J is TRBJ2-6 and V is TRBV29-1; no firm D call. The V and J ends lost 7 bases and 1 base respectively, with 8 bases between them. This CDR3 is 13 amino acids long. Germline loops: CDR1 SQVTM, CDR2 ANQGSEA. The CDR3 sequence is CSADESGANVLTF. DNA of the CDR3: TGCAGCGCTGATGAATCTGGGGCCAACGTCCTGACTTTC.

J is TRBJ1-2 and V is TRBV12-3 or TRBV12-4; no reliable D call. The CDR3 has 13 residues. The ends were cut back, 6 bases at V and 8 bases at J, with 16 bases in the middle. The CDR3 protein is CASSSFRRAGYTF. The CDR3 DNA is TGTGCCAGCAGCTCCTTCAGGCGGGCGGGCTACACCTTC.

The V and J genes are TRBV4-1 and TRBJ1-2, with a weak D call TRBD1 (5 bases). Per germline, CDR1 MGHRA and CDR2 YSYEKL. The CDR3 has 16 amino acids. Trimming removed 3 bases from V and 4 bases from J, with 18 bases in between. CDR3 DNA sequence: TGCGCCAGCAGCCAGGGGCAGGGCGGACTAGCCTATGGCTACACCTTC. It translates to CASSQGQGGLAYGYTF.

J is TRBJ2-1 and V is TRBV20-1; TRBD2 aligns across 8 bases. J was trimmed by 8 bases and V by 6 bases; bases with no gene match: 9. This CDR3 region has 13 residues. CDR1 is DFQATT and CDR2 is SNEGSKA in the germline V gene (reference sequence). The CDR3 DNA reads as TGCAGTGCCACCCTTAGCGGGAAGGATGAGCAGTTCTTC. This translates into CSATLSGKDEQFF.

V gene TRBV29-1 combines with J gene TRBJ2-5; possibly TRBD1 for D (6 bases). The CDR3 runs to 13 residues. Germline CDR1 and CDR2: SQVTM and ANQGSEA. V lost 4 bases to trimming and J lost 11 bases, with 20 bases between them. The CDR3 is CSVGQGPGFWQYF. In DNA form, the CDR3 reads TGCAGCGTTGGGCAGGGGCCCGGTTTCTGGCAGTACTTC. Using reference TRBV29-1 and TRBJ2-5 for the parts outside the CDR3, the full variable domain is SAVISQKPSRDICQRGTSLTIQCQVDSQVTMMFWYRQQPGQSLTLIATANQGSEATYESGFVIDKFPISRPNLTFSTLTVSNMSPEDSSIYLCSVGQGPGFWQYFGPGTRLLVL.

This clonotype was counted a few times. V gene TRBV27 combines with J gene TRBJ2-5, with TRBD1 matching over 10 bases. The better agreement between TRBJ2-7 and the DNA end casts doubt on the J call. The V gene's germline CDR1 is MNHEY and CDR2 SMNVEV (reference sequence). The CDR3 contains 16 residues. DNA of the CDR3: TGTGCCAGCAGTTTAACCTACGACAGGGGGCTCGCCGAGCAGTACTTC. Protein sequence: CASSLTYDRGLAEQYF.